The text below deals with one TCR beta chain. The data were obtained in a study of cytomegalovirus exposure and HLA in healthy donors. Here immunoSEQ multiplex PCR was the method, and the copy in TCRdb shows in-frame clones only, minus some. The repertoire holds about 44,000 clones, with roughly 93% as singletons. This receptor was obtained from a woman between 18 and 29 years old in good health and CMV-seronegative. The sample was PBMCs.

The CDR3 DNA reads as TGTGCCAGCAGTGCGATGGGACTAGCGGCAGATACGCAGTATTTT. It yields the protein CASSAMGLAADTQYF. V and J are TRBV2 and TRBJ2-3; 11 bases are a match to TRBD2. V trimming: 4 bases; J trimming: 4 bases; junction bases outside the gene matches: 4. In germline, CDR1 is SNHLY, CDR2 FYNNEI. This CDR3 has 15 amino acids. Together with reference TRBV2 and TRBJ2-3, the CDR3 gives the full variable domain: EPEVTQTPSHQVTQMGQEVILRCVPISNHLYFYWYRQILGQKVEFLVSFYNNEISEKSEIFDDQFSVERPDGSNFTLKIRSTKLEDSAMYFCASSAMGLAADTQYFGPGTRLTVL.